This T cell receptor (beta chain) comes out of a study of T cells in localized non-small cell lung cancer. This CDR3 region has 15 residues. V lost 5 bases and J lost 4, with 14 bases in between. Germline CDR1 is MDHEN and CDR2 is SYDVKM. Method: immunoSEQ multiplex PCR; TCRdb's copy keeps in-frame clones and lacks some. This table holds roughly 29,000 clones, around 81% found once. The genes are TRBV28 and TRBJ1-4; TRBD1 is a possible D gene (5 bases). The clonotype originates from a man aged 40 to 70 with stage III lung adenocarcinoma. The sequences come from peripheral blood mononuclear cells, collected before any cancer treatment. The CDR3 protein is CASSPIGTGNEKLFF. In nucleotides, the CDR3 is TGTGCCAGCAGTCCCATCGGGACGGGTAATGAAAAACTGTTTTTT. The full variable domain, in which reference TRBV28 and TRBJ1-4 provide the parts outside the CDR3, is DVKVTQSSRYLVKRTGEKVFLECVQDMDHENMFWYRQDPGLGLRLIYFSYDVKMKEKGDIPEGYSVSREKKERFSLILESASTNQTSMYLCASSPIGTGNEKLFFGSGTQLSVL.